This T cell receptor beta chain was captured by sequencing in a study of T cells in Graves' hyperthyroidism and ophthalmopathy. A remark on this clonotype: The antigen is undetermined.

Absent ophthalmopathy progression within 18 months defined stable Graves' hyperthyroidism. Study results and limitations: A model of 13 V-J features distinguished ophthalmopathy from stable hyperthyroidism.

Germline V gene sequence: CDR1 LNHDA, CDR2 SQIVND (reference sequence). CDR3 length equals 14 residues. Trimming stripped 1 base from V and 4 bases from J, with 10 bases between. It was RNA transcripts that yielded the amplified TCR beta CDR3 regions. An initial round of RT-PCR targeting the TCR CDR3 relied on the HTBI primer set. TCRdb re-called the multiplex PCR reads through MiXCR, storing one row per CDR3 protein. Here the sample spans roughly 800,000 distinct CDR3 sequences, roughly 40% being singletons. This clonotype was sampled from a man aged 18 to 30 with Graves' hyperthyroidism. The sequenced material came from blood. The J gene is TRBJ1-1, the V gene TRBV19; maybe TRBD1 (5 bases). The CDR3 DNA reads TGTGCCAGTAGTATAGTAGGGGATGGCACTGAAGCTTTCTTT. It encodes CASSIVGDGTEAFF.